Listed below are T cell receptor beta chains from one sample, sequenced in a study of cytotoxic CD8 clonotypes in ibrutinib-treated CLL. The assay was immunoSEQ multiplex PCR, and TCRdb's table has in-frame clones only and misses some. This repertoire shows approximately 67,000 clones, more than 75% found once; its top ten account for roughly 7.5%. The sequenced sample was PBMCs, obtained at disease progression, from a patient treated with ibrutinib. These receptors were collected from a human donor with chronic lymphocytic leukemia. Both conserved end residues are part of each CDR3. Each record gives: clone size, V gene, D gene, J gene, CDR3 protein, CDR3 DNA. The D gene is left open where the match is weak. Not all rows give a size; the values are once, few, many and, for expanded clones, a class.

abundance: .
v_gene: TRBV18
d_gene: .
j_gene: TRBJ2-2
CDR3aa: CASSIRPGANTGELFF
CDR3nt: TGTGCCAGCTCAATTCGGCCGGGGGCAAACACCGGGGAGCTGTTTTTT

abundance: .
v_gene: TRBV2
d_gene: .
j_gene: TRBJ1-2
CDR3aa: CASSPGRGSYGYTF
CDR3nt: TGTGCCAGCAGCCCTGGGAGGGGTAGCTATGGCTACACCTTC

abundance: .
v_gene: TRBV27
d_gene: .
j_gene: TRBJ1-2
CDR3aa: CASRGDLYGYTF
CDR3nt: TGTGCCAGCAGAGGGGACCTCTATGGCTACACCTTC

abundance: .
v_gene: TRBV5-1
d_gene: .
j_gene: TRBJ2-1
CDR3aa: CASSLAGESFF
CDR3nt: TGCGCCAGCAGCTTGGCAGGGGAGTCGTTCTTC

abundance: .
v_gene: TRBV6-5
d_gene: .
j_gene: TRBJ2-3
CDR3aa: CASSYSGTLTTDTQYF
CDR3nt: TGTGCCAGCAGTTACTCGGGGACTCTTACCACAGATACGCAGTATTTT

abundance: .
v_gene: TRBV19
d_gene: .
j_gene: TRBJ1-5
CDR3aa: CASRGRFIQPQHF
CDR3nt: TGTGCCAGTAGAGGCAGGTTTATCCAGCCCCAGCATTTT

abundance: .
v_gene: TRBV28
d_gene: TRBD2
j_gene: TRBJ2-5
CDR3aa: CASGRGGPKTQYF
CDR3nt: TGTGCCAGCGGGCGGGGGGGCCCGAAGACCCAGTACTTC

abundance: .
v_gene: TRBV6-5
d_gene: .
j_gene: TRBJ1-2
CDR3aa: CASSYSGTDYGYTF
CDR3nt: TGTGCCAGCAGTTACTCCGGGACGGACTATGGCTACACCTTC

abundance: .
v_gene: TRBV28
d_gene: .
j_gene: TRBJ2-7
CDR3aa: CASSFEGLSYEQYF
CDR3nt: TGTGCCAGCAGTTTTGAGGGGCTGAGCTACGAGCAGTACTTC

abundance: .
v_gene: TRBV18
d_gene: .
j_gene: TRBJ2-5
CDR3aa: CASSPAQQETQYF
CDR3nt: TGTGCCAGCTCACCGGCCCAGCAAGAGACCCAGTACTTC

abundance: once
v_gene: TRBV19
d_gene: .
j_gene: TRBJ2-5
CDR3aa: CATSPGETQYF
CDR3nt: TGTGCCACTAGCCCAGGGGAGACCCAGTACTTC

abundance: .
v_gene: TRBV19
d_gene: TRBD2
j_gene: TRBJ2-3
CDR3aa: CASSILLAGGPSTDTQYF
CDR3nt: TGTGCCAGTAGTATTTTACTAGCGGGAGGGCCTAGCACAGATACGCAGTATTTT

abundance: .
v_gene: TRBV9
d_gene: TRBD2
j_gene: TRBJ2-7
CDR3aa: CASSQGLAGETVYEQYF
CDR3nt: TGTGCCAGCAGCCAGGGACTAGCGGGGGAAACGGTCTACGAGCAGTACTTC

abundance: .
v_gene: TRBV2
d_gene: TRBD2
j_gene: TRBJ2-2
CDR3aa: CASMTSGGLGTGELFF
CDR3nt: TGTGCCAGCATGACTAGCGGGGGCCTAGGGACCGGGGAGCTGTTTTTT

abundance: .
v_gene: TRBV28
d_gene: .
j_gene: TRBJ2-7
CDR3aa: CASRTAYEQYF
CDR3nt: TGTGCCAGCCGGACGGCCTACGAGCAGTACTTC

abundance: .
v_gene: TRBV18
d_gene: .
j_gene: TRBJ2-7
CDR3aa: CASSGDGTYEQYF
CDR3nt: TGTGCCAGCTCAGGAGACGGAACCTACGAGCAGTACTTC

abundance: .
v_gene: TRBV5-1
d_gene: TRBD2
j_gene: TRBJ2-7
CDR3aa: CASSGRREGTSYEQYF
CDR3nt: TGCGCCAGCTCAGGGAGGCGGGAGGGTACTTCATACGAGCAGTACTTC

abundance: .
v_gene: TRBV5-1
d_gene: TRBD2
j_gene: TRBJ2-7
CDR3aa: CASNGLAGTYEQYF
CDR3nt: TGCGCCAGCAATGGGCTAGCGGGGACCTACGAGCAGTACTTC

abundance: .
v_gene: TRBV30
d_gene: .
j_gene: TRBJ1-5
CDR3aa: CAWNPPRDQPQHF
CDR3nt: TGTGCCTGGAATCCCCCGCGGGATCAGCCCCAGCATTTT

abundance: .
v_gene: TRBV10-3
d_gene: .
j_gene: TRBJ2-3
CDR3aa: CAIRDPTSTDTQYF
CDR3nt: TGTGCCATCAGAGACCCCACTAGCACAGATACGCAGTATTTT

abundance: .
v_gene: TRBV2
d_gene: .
j_gene: TRBJ2-5
CDR3aa: CASSAASGEETQYF
CDR3nt: TGTGCCAGCAGTGCGGCGTCAGGGGAGGAGACCCAGTACTTC

abundance: .
v_gene: TRBV30
d_gene: TRBD1
j_gene: TRBJ1-1
CDR3aa: CAWGRQGDTEAFF
CDR3nt: TGTGCCTGGGGCAGACAGGGAGACACTGAAGCTTTCTTT

abundance: .
v_gene: TRBV30
d_gene: .
j_gene: TRBJ2-3
CDR3aa: CACRGTDTQYF
CDR3nt: TGTGCCTGTAGAGGGACAGATACGCAGTATTTT

abundance: few
v_gene: TRBV5-6
d_gene: TRBD1
j_gene: TRBJ1-4
CDR3aa: CASSLPDRGGEKLFF
CDR3nt: TGTGCCAGCAGCTTGCCGGACAGGGGCGGTGAAAAACTGTTTTTT

abundance: .
v_gene: TRBV30
d_gene: TRBD2
j_gene: TRBJ2-3
CDR3aa: CAWSAKTSGSADTQYF
CDR3nt: TGTGCCTGGAGCGCCAAGACTAGCGGGAGCGCAGATACGCAGTATTTT

abundance: .
v_gene: TRBV15
d_gene: .
j_gene: TRBJ1-5
CDR3aa: CATSMGPQHF
CDR3nt: TGTGCCACCAGCATGGGGCCCCAGCATTTT

abundance: .
v_gene: TRBV28
d_gene: TRBD1
j_gene: TRBJ1-2
CDR3aa: CASSTGQGFGGYTF
CDR3nt: TGTGCCAGCAGCACAGGACAGGGGTTTGGTGGCTACACCTTC

abundance: .
v_gene: TRBV19
d_gene: .
j_gene: TRBJ2-7
CDR3aa: CASSFTATTAYEQYF
CDR3nt: TGTGCCAGTAGTTTTACGGCGACAACAGCCTACGAGCAGTACTTC

abundance: .
v_gene: TRBV27
d_gene: .
j_gene: TRBJ2-7
CDR3aa: CASSHVGEQYF
CDR3nt: TGTGCCAGCAGCCACGTTGGCGAGCAGTACTTC

abundance: .
v_gene: TRBV9
d_gene: .
j_gene: TRBJ2-7
CDR3aa: CASSVVAESSYEQYF
CDR3nt: TGTGCCAGCAGCGTAGTAGCGGAGAGCTCCTACGAGCAGTACTTC

abundance: .
v_gene: TRBV20-1
d_gene: TRBD1
j_gene: TRBJ2-7
CDR3aa: CSANRGLEQYF
CDR3nt: TGCAGTGCTAACAGGGGCTTAGAGCAGTACTTC

abundance: .
v_gene: TRBV6-4
d_gene: .
j_gene: TRBJ2-7
CDR3aa: CASSATPFSEQYF
CDR3nt: TGTGCCAGCAGTGCGACCCCGTTTTCCGAGCAGTACTTC

abundance: .
v_gene: TRBV7-3
d_gene: .
j_gene: TRBJ1-1
CDR3aa: CASSLRGGPNTEAFF
CDR3nt: TGTGCCAGCAGCTTAAGAGGGGGGCCTAACACTGAAGCTTTCTTT

abundance: .
v_gene: TRBV7-9
d_gene: .
j_gene: TRBJ1-2
CDR3aa: CASSPPGGYTF
CDR3nt: TGTGCCAGCAGCCCCCCAGGCGGCTACACCTTC

abundance: .
v_gene: TRBV11-2
d_gene: .
j_gene: TRBJ2-7
CDR3aa: CASSEGGTVEQYF
CDR3nt: TGTGCCAGCAGCGAAGGGGGGACAGTCGAGCAGTACTTC

abundance: .
v_gene: TRBV5-1
d_gene: TRBD2
j_gene: TRBJ2-5
CDR3aa: CASSKGLAGFSVETQYF
CDR3nt: TGCGCCAGCAGCAAGGGACTAGCGGGATTCTCAGTTGAGACCCAGTACTTC

abundance: .
v_gene: TRBV10-3
d_gene: .
j_gene: TRBJ1-1
CDR3aa: CAISNPRGNTEAFF
CDR3nt: TGTGCCATAAGCAACCCCCGGGGGAACACTGAAGCTTTCTTT

abundance: .
v_gene: TRBV2
d_gene: .
j_gene: TRBJ1-5
CDR3aa: CASRVALNQPQHF
CDR3nt: TGTGCCAGTAGGGTCGCCCTCAATCAGCCCCAGCATTTT

abundance: .
v_gene: TRBV9
d_gene: .
j_gene: TRBJ2-1
CDR3aa: CASSVDLSIDGEQFF
CDR3nt: TGTGCCAGCAGCGTAGATTTATCTATCGACGGTGAGCAGTTCTTC

abundance: .
v_gene: TRBV27
d_gene: TRBD1
j_gene: TRBJ1-2
CDR3aa: CASTAMGGTGLSSGYGYTF
CDR3nt: TGTGCCAGCACCGCGATGGGGGGGACAGGCTTGTCCTCAGGCTATGGCTACACCTTC

abundance: .
v_gene: TRBV19
d_gene: .
j_gene: TRBJ1-5
CDR3aa: CASSNRENNQPQHF
CDR3nt: TGTGCCAGTAGTAATAGGGAAAACAATCAGCCCCAGCATTTT

abundance: .
v_gene: TRBV6-5
d_gene: TRBD1
j_gene: TRBJ2-3
CDR3aa: CASSLGTVADTQYF
CDR3nt: TGTGCCAGCAGTCTCGGGACAGTCGCAGATACGCAGTATTTT

abundance: .
v_gene: TRBV9
d_gene: TRBD2
j_gene: TRBJ2-1
CDR3aa: CASSVGPLGRSSYNEQFF
CDR3nt: TGTGCCAGCAGCGTAGGTCCCCTCGGGAGGAGCTCCTACAATGAGCAGTTCTTC

abundance: few
v_gene: TRBV5-4
d_gene: .
j_gene: TRBJ1-5
CDR3aa: CATGVGGEQPQHF
CDR3nt: TGTGCCACAGGGGTCGGGGGGGAACAGCCCCAGCATTTT

abundance: .
v_gene: TRBV6-5
d_gene: .
j_gene: TRBJ2-1
CDR3aa: CATRMANEQFF
CDR3nt: TGTGCTACTAGGATGGCAAATGAGCAGTTCTTC

abundance: .
v_gene: TRBV7-2
d_gene: TRBD1
j_gene: TRBJ1-2
CDR3aa: CASRKSGTVGYTF
CDR3nt: TGTGCCAGCAGAAAATCCGGGACAGTCGGCTACACCTTC

abundance: .
v_gene: TRBV27
d_gene: TRBD1
j_gene: TRBJ1-2
CDR3aa: CASSFGTGVGGYTF
CDR3nt: TGTGCCAGCAGTTTCGGGACAGGGGTGGGGGGCTACACCTTC

abundance: .
v_gene: TRBV27
d_gene: .
j_gene: TRBJ2-5
CDR3aa: CASSLWGNQETQYF
CDR3nt: TGTGCCAGCAGTTTATGGGGAAACCAAGAGACCCAGTACTTC

abundance: .
v_gene: TRBV7-9
d_gene: .
j_gene: TRBJ2-4
CDR3aa: CASSSTGTKNIQYF
CDR3nt: TGTGCCAGCAGCTCAACAGGTACCAAAAACATTCAGTACTTC